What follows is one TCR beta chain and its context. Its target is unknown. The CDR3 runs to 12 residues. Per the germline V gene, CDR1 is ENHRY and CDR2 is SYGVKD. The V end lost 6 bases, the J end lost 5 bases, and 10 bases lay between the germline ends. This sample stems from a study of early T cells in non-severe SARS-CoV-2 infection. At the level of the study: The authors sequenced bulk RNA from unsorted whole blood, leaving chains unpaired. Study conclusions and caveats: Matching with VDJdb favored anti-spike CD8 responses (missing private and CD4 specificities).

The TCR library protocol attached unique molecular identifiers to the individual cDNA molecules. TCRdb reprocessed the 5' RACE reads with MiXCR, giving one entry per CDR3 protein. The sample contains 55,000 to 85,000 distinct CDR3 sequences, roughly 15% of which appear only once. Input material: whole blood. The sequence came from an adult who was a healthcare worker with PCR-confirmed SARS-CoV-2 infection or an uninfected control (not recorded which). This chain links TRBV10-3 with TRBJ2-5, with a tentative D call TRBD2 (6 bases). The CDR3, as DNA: TGTGCCATCAGCACGGGGGATGAGACCCAGTACTTC. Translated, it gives CAISTGDETQYF.